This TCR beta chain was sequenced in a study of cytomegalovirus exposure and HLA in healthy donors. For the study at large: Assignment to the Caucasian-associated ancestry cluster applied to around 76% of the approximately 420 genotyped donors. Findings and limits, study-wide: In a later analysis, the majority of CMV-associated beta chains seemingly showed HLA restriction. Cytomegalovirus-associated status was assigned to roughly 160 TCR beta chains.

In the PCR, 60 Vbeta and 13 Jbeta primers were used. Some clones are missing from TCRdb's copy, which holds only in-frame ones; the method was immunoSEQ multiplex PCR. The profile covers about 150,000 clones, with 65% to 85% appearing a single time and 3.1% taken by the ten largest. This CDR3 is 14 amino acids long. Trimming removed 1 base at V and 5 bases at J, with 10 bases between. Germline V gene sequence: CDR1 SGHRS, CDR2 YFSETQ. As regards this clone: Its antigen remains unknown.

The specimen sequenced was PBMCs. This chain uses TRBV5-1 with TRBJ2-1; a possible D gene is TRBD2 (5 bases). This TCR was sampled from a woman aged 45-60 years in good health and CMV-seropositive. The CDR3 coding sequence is TGCGCCAGCAGCTTGAGGTGGACTGACAATGAGCAGTTCTTC. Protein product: CASSLRWTDNEQFF.